This passage covers 21 T cell receptor beta chains from one sample sequenced in a study of T cells in Graves' hyperthyroidism and ophthalmopathy. RNA transcripts were the template for amplifying TCR beta CDR3 regions. Primed by the HTBI set, a first-round RT-PCR was run on the TCR CDR3. TCRdb used MiXCR to reprocess the multiplex PCR reads, holding one entry per CDR3 protein. The repertoire holds 460,000 or so distinct CDR3 sequences, approximately 14% seen once, with around a sixth in the top ten. Sequenced material: blood. The receptors were sampled from a woman between 18 and 29 years old with Graves' hyperthyroidism.

This clonotype was found many times. The chain combines TRBV5-1 with TRBJ2-7; D is possibly TRBD1 or TRBD2 (5 bases each). The CDR3 sequence is 15 residues long. Trimming took 3 bases from V and 4 from J, leaving 17 bases between them. CDR1 SGHRS and CDR2 YFSETQ come from the germline V gene. CDR3 amino acids: CASSSGDQRSYEQYF. CDR3 DNA: TGCGCCAGCAGCTCCGGGGACCAGAGGTCGTACGAGCAGTACTTC.

Ten or more counts support this clonotype. DNA for the CDR3: TGTGCCAGCAGTTTGCCCCGCGGGACAAAATACGAGCAGTACTTC. Its translation: CASSLPRGTKYEQYF. This rearrangement joins TRBV12-3 or TRBV12-4 to TRBJ2-7; D possibly uses TRBD1 or TRBD2 (6 bases each). V lost 3 bases and J lost 4, with 16 bases in between. This CDR3 comprises 15 residues.

This clonotype was seen many times. The chain combines TRBV18 with TRBJ2-3; 10 nucleotides line up with TRBD2. Per germline, CDR1 KGHSH and CDR2 LQKENI. V trimming: 6 bases; J trimming: 4 bases; junction bases outside the gene matches: 10. This CDR3 is built from 16 residues. CDR3 loop: CASSGSPSGGADTQYF. The CDR3 DNA is TGTGCCAGCTCGGGGAGCCCCAGCGGGGGGGCAGATACGCAGTATTTT.

J is TRBJ1-2 and V is TRBV9; possible D gene TRBD1, 5 bases. The CDR3 runs 13 residues. Germline CDR1 SGDLS, CDR2 YYNGEE. Trimming left V 3 bases short and J 3 bases short, with 9 bases between. CDR3 loop: CASSGGLYYGYTF. CDR3 in DNA: TGTGCCAGCAGCGGGGGCCTCTACTATGGCTACACCTTC.

The count of this clonotype is one. The J gene is TRBJ1-2, the V gene TRBV20-1; possibly TRBD1 for D (5 bases). This CDR3 has 13 residues. Germline V CDR1 and CDR2: DFQATT, SNEGSKA (reference sequence). Trimming stripped 5 bases from V and 4 bases from J, with 14 bases between. This chain's CDR3 is CSAWDGRGYGYTF. The DNA for the CDR3 is TGCAGTGCTTGGGACGGTAGAGGCTATGGCTACACCTTC.

The V and J genes are TRBV6-5 and TRBJ2-7; D is possibly TRBD1 (5 bases). The length of the CDR3 is 13 residues. Germline CDR1 is MNHEY and CDR2 is SVGAGI. V was shortened by 0 bases and J by 5 bases, with 8 bases between the two germline ends. Here the CDR3 DNA reads TGTGCCAGCAGTTACTCGCCAGGGAACGAGCAGTACGTC. Translation: CASSYSPGNEQYV.

At least ten counts were recorded for this clonotype. The chain combines TRBV19 with TRBJ2-7, with unresolved D. Germline V CDR1 and CDR2: LNHDA, SQIVND (reference sequence). V dropped 2 bases and J dropped 1 base, with 15 bases sitting between them. This CDR3 has 16 residues. CDR3 sequence: CASSISRRSRSYEQYF. The CDR3 DNA sequence: TGTGCCAGTAGTATATCTCGTAGGAGTAGGTCCTACGAGCAGTACTTC.

The chain employs TRBV5-1 and TRBJ2-1, with D tentatively TRBD1 (6 bases). Between the trimmed V and J ends, which lost 4 bases and 6 bases, there was a span of 11 bases. Germline V gene lookup returns CDR1 SGHRS and CDR2 YFSETQ. This CDR3 spans 13 amino acids. CDR3 in DNA: TGCGCCAGCAGCCTGGGGGCACCCAATGAGCAGTTCTTC. Protein: CASSLGAPNEQFF. Drawing the rest from reference TRBV5-1 and TRBJ2-1, the complete variable domain is KAGVTQTPRYLIKTRGQQVTLSCSPISGHRSVSWYQQTPGQGLQFLFEYFSETQRNKGNFPGRFSGRQFSNSRSEMNVSTLELGDSALYLCASSLGAPNEQFFGPGTRLTVL.

Turning to this clonotype: A much more abundant neighbour one base away suggests this may be a read error. V is TRBV7-3 and J is TRBJ2-1; 7 positions agree with TRBD2. This CDR3 contains 17 residues. Germline CDR1 reads SGHTA; CDR2 reads FQGTGA. V lost 5 bases, J lost 6 bases, and 16 bases stayed unmatched. The CDR3 DNA reads as TGTGCCAGCAGCCCCCCTACGAGCGGGATGTCTTTCAATGAGCAGTTCTTC. Protein sequence: CASSPPTSGMSFNEQFF.

This clonotype was seen many times. The V and J genes are TRBV7-2 and TRBJ1-6; 9 bases fit TRBD1. The germline V gene encodes CDR1 SGHTA and CDR2 FQGNSA. The J segment lost 0 bases and the V segment lost 2 bases, leaving 5 bases of the junction unmatched. This CDR3 region has 18 residues. Here the CDR3 reads CASSLLPGQGSYNSPLHF. The DNA for the CDR3 is TGTGCCAGCAGCTTATTGCCGGGACAGGGCTCCTATAATTCACCCCTCCACTTT.

Ten or more counts support this clonotype. V and J are TRBV11-2 and TRBJ2-3, with 9 bases fitting TRBD2. The trim removed 1 base at V and 5 bases at J, leaving 10 bases unmatched. The CDR3 loop spans 17 amino acids. Looked up from germline, CDR1 is SGHAT and CDR2 is FQNNGV. CDR3: CASSLGPPAGGLDTQYF. CDR3 nucleotides: TGTGCCAGCAGCTTAGGGCCGCCAGCGGGAGGATTAGATACGCAGTATTTT.

This clonotype was counted at least ten times. The chain links TRBV5-8 to TRBJ1-1; possibly TRBD1 for D (6 bases). The CDR3 length is 14 residues. CDR1 is SGHTS, CDR2 YDEGEE, per germline. V was cut by 3 bases and J by 4 bases, with 13 bases left in between. In nucleotides, the CDR3 is TGTGCCAGCAGCTCGGGGGCTTTGGGCACTGAAGCTTTCTTT. It translates to CASSSGALGTEAFF.

This clonotype was seen many times. The chain has TRBV9 and TRBJ2-2, with D tentatively TRBD1 (5 bases). Germline V gene sequence: CDR1 SGDLS, CDR2 YYNGEE. Trimming stripped 3 bases from V and 1 base from J, with 19 bases between. This CDR3 is 18 amino acids long. CDR3 loop: CASSEGPPGLLNTGELFF. CDR3 coding DNA: TGTGCCAGCAGCGAGGGCCCCCCAGGGCTACTGAACACCGGGGAGCTGTTTTTT.

The V gene is TRBV24-1, the J gene TRBJ1-5; tentative D call: TRBD1 (5 bases). Per germline, CDR1 KGHDR and CDR2 SFDVKD. The CDR3 consists of 13 residues. The V end was cut by 5 bases, the J end by 6 bases, with 10 bases between. As DNA, the CDR3 is TGTGCCACCAGTGTTGGGGCTACTCAGCCCCAGCATTTT. This sequence encodes CATSVGATQPQHF.

The CDR3 loop is CSESDGLNTEAFF. CDR3 nucleotide sequence: TGCAGCGAATCGGACGGCCTGAACACTGAAGCTTTCTTT. The chain uses TRBV29-1 and TRBJ1-1; no reliable D call. Looked up from germline, CDR1 is SQVTM and CDR2 is ANQGSEA. This CDR3 has 13 amino acids. Trimming left V 7 bases short and J 0 bases short, with 12 bases between.

Many counts were recorded for this clonotype. This chain links TRBV6-1 with TRBJ2-7; a possible D gene is TRBD2 (6 bases). Germline V gene lookup returns CDR1 MNHNS and CDR2 SASEGT. V dropped 5 bases and J dropped 6 bases, with 29 bases sitting between them. The CDR3 is 18 residues long. The CDR3 region has the DNA TGTGCCAGCAGTCCCCGCCCTCACACCCTTGGACTACCCTTCGAGCAGTACGTC. Protein: CASSPRPHTLGLPFEQYV.

This chain joins TRBV27 and TRBJ2-7; TRBD2 matches at 13 bases. Germline CDR1 MNHEY, CDR2 SMNVEV (reference sequence). The CDR3 covers 14 residues. V lost 6 bases, J lost 5 bases, and 4 bases stayed unmatched. The CDR3 nucleotides are TGTGCCAGCAGGGGACTAGCGGGAAATAACGAGCAGTACGTC. It codes for CASRGLAGNNEQYV.

This chain joins TRBV3-1 and TRBJ2-7, with a possible D match to TRBD1 (6 bases). The germline CDR1 and CDR2 sequences are LGHDT and YNNKEL (reference sequence). V was clipped by 4 bases and J by 4 bases, with 14 bases between them. The CDR3 runs to 14 residues. The CDR3 coding sequence is TGTGCCAGCAGCCTTGGACAGCCACGTTACGAGCAGTACTTC. It encodes CASSLGQPRYEQYF.

At least ten counts were recorded for this clonotype. This chain links TRBV27 with TRBJ1-5; D unresolved. The CDR3 contains 13 residues. In germline, CDR1 is MNHEY, CDR2 SMNVEV (reference sequence). V shed 8 bases and J shed 9 bases, with 17 bases lying between them. In nucleotides, the CDR3 is TGTGCCAGCGGGTACAGCTCCGGGAGGCCCCAGCATTTT. Translating gives CASGYSSGRPQHF.

The DNA of the CDR3 is TGCAGCGGGCGACAGGAACCGAACACTGAAGCTTTCTTT. This encodes CSGRQEPNTEAFF. This chain uses TRBV29-1 with TRBJ1-1; the D gene is possibly TRBD1 (6 bases). V was cut by 7 bases and J by 1 base, with 13 bases left in between. CDR1 is SQVTM, CDR2 ANQGSEA, per germline. This CDR3 is built from 13 residues.

This clonotype was found a few times. The genes are TRBV7-2 and TRBJ1-5; a possible D gene is TRBD1 (5 bases). This CDR3 comprises 14 residues. Trimming pared 1 base from V and 6 bases from J, leaving 10 bases between. CDR1 and CDR2 (germline): SGHTA, FQGNSA. CDR3 loop: CASSLDGGGQPQHF. The DNA for the CDR3 is TGTGCCAGCAGCTTAGATGGGGGAGGTCAGCCCCAGCATTTT.